This T cell receptor (beta chain) was identified in a study of T cell responses to AZD1222 COVID-19 vaccine. The V and J ends lost 4 bases and 3 bases, in that order; junction bases with no gene match: 6. The CDR3 covers 16 residues. CDR1 SGHRS and CDR2 YFSETQ come from the germline V gene. Clones were sequenced by immunoSEQ multiplex PCR, and TCRdb holds only the in-frame ones, with some missing. The sample includes some 120,000 clones, 75% to 90% of them seen just once. Sample: peripheral blood, taken on day 0 of MenACWY control vaccination. The TCR was taken from an adult in good health. The J gene is TRBJ2-6, the V gene TRBV5-1; 8 bases match TRBD1. The CDR3 region has the DNA TGCGCCAGCAGCACGACAGGGGCGCGTGGGGCCAACGTCCTGACTTTC. Amino acid sequence: CASSTTGARGANVLTF.